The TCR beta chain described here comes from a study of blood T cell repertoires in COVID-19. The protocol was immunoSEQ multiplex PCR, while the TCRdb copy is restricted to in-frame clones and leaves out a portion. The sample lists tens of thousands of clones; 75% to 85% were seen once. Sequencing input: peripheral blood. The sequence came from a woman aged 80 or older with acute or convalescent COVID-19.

CDR3 nucleotides: TGTGCCAGTAACCAGGGAGGAATTAACTATGGCTACACCTTC. This codes for CASNQGGINYGYTF. The V and J genes are TRBV19 and TRBJ1-2; D is perhaps TRBD1 (5 bases). The CDR3 totals 14 residues. From germline, CDR1 is LNHDA and CDR2 SQIVND (reference sequence). Trimming removed 7 bases from V and 1 base from J, with 13 bases in between.